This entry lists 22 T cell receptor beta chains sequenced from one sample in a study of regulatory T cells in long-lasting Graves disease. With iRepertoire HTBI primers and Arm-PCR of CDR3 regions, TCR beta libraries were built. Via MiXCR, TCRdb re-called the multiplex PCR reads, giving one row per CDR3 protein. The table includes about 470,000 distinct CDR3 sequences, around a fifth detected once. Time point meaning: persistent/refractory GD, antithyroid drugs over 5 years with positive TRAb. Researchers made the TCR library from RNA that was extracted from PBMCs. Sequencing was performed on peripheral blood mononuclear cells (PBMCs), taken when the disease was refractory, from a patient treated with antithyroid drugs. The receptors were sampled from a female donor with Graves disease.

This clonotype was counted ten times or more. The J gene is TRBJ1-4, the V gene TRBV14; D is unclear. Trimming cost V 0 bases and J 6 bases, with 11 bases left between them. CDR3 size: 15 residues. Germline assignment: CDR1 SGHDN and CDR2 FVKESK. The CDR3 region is CASSQDATIDEKLFF. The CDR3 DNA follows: TGTGCCAGCAGCCAAGATGCTACAATCGATGAAAAACTGTTTTTT.

The CDR3 here is CASSGAYSNQPQHF. CDR3 bases: TGTGCCAGCAGCGGGGCGTATAGCAATCAGCCCCAGCATTTT. This sequence joins TRBV7-9 and TRBJ1-5, with a possible D match to TRBD1 (5 bases). The CDR3 has 14 residues. V was pared by 5 bases and J by 0 bases, with 8 bases between. Germline CDR1 and CDR2: SEHNR and FQNEAQ (reference sequence).

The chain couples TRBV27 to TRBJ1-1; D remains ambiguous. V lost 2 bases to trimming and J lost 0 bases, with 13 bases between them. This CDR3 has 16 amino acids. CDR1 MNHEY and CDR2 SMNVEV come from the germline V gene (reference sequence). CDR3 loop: CASSLVLAGMNTEAFF. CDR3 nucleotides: TGTGCCAGCAGTTTAGTACTGGCGGGCATGAACACTGAAGCTTTCTTT.

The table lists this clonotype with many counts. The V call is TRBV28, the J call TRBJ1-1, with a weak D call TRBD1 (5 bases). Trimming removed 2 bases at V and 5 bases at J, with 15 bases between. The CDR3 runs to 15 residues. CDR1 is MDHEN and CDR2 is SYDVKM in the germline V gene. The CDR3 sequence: CASSLIRVRPTEAFF. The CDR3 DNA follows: TGTGCCAGCAGTTTAATCAGGGTCCGACCGACTGAAGCTTTCTTT.

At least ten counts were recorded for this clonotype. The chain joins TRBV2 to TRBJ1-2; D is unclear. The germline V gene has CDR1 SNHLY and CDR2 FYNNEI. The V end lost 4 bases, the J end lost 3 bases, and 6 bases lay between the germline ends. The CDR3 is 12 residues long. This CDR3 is CASSGEYYGYTF. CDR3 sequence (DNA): TGTGCCAGCAGTGGGGAATACTATGGCTACACCTTC.

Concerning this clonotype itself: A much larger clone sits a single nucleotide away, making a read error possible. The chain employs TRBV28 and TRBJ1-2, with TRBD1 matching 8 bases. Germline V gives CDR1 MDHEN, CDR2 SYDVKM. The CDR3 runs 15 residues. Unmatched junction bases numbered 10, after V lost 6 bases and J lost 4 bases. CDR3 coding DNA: TGTGCCAGCAGCTACCCGGACAGGGCCATCTATGGCTACACCTTC. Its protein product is CASSYPDRAIYGYTF.

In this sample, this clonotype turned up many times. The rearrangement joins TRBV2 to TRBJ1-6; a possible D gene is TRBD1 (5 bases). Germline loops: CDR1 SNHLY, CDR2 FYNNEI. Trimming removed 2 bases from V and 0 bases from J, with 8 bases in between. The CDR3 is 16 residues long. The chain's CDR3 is CASSEFGGSYNSPLHF. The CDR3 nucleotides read TGTGCCAGCAGTGAATTCGGGGGCTCCTATAATTCACCCCTCCACTTT.

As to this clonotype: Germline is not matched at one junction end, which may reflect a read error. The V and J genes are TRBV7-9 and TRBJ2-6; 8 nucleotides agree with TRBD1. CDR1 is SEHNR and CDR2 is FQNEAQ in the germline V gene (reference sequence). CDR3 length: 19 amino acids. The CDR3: CASSLRGQGGFSGANVPTF. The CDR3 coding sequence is TGTGCCAGCAGCTTGCGAGGACAGGGAGGTTTCTCTGGGGCCAACGTCCCGACTTTC.

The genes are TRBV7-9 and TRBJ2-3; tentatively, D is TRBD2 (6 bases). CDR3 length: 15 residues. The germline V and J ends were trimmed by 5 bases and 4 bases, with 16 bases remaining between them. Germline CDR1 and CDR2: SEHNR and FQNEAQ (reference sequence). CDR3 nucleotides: TGTGCCAGCAGCGCCGAGGGTGGGACTTCAGATACGCAGTATTTT. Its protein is CASSAEGGTSDTQYF.

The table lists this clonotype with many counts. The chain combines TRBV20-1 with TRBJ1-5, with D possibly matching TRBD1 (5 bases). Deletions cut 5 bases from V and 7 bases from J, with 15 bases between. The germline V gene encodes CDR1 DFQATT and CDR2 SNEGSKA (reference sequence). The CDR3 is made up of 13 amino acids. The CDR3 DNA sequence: TGCAGTGCTCTGGAGGGGAAGAGACAGCCCCAGCATTTT. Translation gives CSALEGKRQPQHF.

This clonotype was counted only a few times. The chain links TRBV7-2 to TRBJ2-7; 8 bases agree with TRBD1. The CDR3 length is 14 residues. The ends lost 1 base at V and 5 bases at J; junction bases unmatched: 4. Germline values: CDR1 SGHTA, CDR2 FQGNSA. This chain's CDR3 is CASSLGTGYHEQYF. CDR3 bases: TGTGCCAGCAGCTTAGGGACAGGGTATCACGAGCAGTACTTC.

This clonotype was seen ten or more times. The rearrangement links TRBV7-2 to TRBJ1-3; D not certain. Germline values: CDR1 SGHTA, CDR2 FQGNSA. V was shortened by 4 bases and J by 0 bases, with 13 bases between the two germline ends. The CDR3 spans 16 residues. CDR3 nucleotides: TGTGCCAGCAGCTCCCGATTCGATAACTCTGGAAACACCATATATTTT. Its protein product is CASSSRFDNSGNTIYF.

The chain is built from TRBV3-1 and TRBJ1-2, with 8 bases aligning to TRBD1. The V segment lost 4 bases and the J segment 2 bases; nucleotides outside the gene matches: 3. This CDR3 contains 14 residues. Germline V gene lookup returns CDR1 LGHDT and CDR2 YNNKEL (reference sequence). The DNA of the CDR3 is TGTGCCAGCAGCCCGACAGGGGAGAACTATGGCTACACCTTC. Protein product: CASSPTGENYGYTF.

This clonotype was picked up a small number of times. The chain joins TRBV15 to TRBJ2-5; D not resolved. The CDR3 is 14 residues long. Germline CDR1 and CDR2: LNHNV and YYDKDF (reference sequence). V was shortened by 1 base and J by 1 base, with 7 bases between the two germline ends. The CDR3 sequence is CATSRGGSQETQYF. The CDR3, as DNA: TGTGCCACCAGCAGAGGTGGAAGCCAAGAGACCCAGTACTTC.

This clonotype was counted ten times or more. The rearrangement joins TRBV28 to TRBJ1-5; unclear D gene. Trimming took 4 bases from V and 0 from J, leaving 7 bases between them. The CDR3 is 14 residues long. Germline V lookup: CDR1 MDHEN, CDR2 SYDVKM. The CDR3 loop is CASSSDLSNQPQHF. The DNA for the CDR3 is TGTGCCAGCAGTTCAGACCTTAGCAATCAGCCCCAGCATTTT.

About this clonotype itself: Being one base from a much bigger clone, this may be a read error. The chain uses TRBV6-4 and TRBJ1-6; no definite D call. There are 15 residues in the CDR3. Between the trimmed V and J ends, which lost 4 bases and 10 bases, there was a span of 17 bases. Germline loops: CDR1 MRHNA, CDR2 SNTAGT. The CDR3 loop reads CASSGVPPRYSPLHF. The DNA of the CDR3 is TGTGCCAGCAGTGGAGTGCCCCCGCGGTACTCACCCCTCCACTTT.

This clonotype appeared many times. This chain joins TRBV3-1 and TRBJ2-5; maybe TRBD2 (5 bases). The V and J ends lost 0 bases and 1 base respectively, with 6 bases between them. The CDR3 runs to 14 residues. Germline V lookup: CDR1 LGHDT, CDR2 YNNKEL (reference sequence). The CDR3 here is CASSQEGVQETQYF. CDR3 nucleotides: TGTGCCAGCAGCCAAGAGGGAGTCCAAGAGACCCAGTACTTC.

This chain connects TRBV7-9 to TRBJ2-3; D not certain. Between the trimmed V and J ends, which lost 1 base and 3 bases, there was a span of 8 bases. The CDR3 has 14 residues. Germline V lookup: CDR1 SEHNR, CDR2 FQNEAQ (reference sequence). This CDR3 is CASSLEVLTDTQYF. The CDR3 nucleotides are TGTGCCAGCAGCTTAGAGGTCTTAACAGATACGCAGTATTTT.

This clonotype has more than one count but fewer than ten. The CDR3 bases are TGTGCCAGCAGCAAAGGACAGGCCTACGAGCAGTACTTC. It is translated as CASSKGQAYEQYF. This chain connects TRBV7-2 to TRBJ2-7, with 7 nucleotides matching TRBD1. The CDR3 covers 13 residues. Germline V CDR1 and CDR2: SGHTA, FQGNSA. With V trimmed by 5 bases and J by 2 bases, 3 bases remained unmatched.

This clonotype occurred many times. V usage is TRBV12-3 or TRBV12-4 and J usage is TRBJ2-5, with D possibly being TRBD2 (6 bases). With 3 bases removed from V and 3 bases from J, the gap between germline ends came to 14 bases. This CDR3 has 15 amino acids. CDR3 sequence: CASSLGGSDEETQYF. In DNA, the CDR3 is TGTGCCAGCAGTTTGGGGGGTTCGGACGAAGAGACCCAGTACTTC.

CDR3 nucleotide sequence: TGTGCCAGTGGGACTTTTAGCAATCAGCCCCAGCATTTT. It codes for CASGTFSNQPQHF. This chain uses TRBV25-1 with TRBJ1-5; TRBD1 is a possible D gene (5 bases). V was trimmed by 9 bases and J by 0 bases, leaving 9 bases between them. The germline V gene has CDR1 MGHDK and CDR2 SYGVNS. The CDR3 runs 13 residues.

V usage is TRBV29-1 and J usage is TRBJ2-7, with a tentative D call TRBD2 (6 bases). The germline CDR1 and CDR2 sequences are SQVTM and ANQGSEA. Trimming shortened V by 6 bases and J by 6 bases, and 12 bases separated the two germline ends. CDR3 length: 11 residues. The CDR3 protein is CSVVGGFEQYF. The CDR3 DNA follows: TGCAGCGTGGTCGGGGGTTTCGAGCAGTACTTC.